This is a list of T cell receptor beta chains from one sample in a study of shared clonotypes between healthy human individuals. Profiled with immunoSEQ multiplex PCR; TCRdb holds only in-frame clones, not every one. This table has about 2.1 million clones, roughly 95% appearing once. Sequences were obtained from naive CD8+ T cells from PBMCs. Receptor source: a young man in good health. Some clones in this sample may be carry-over from other donors' samples. Each CDR3 is given with its conserved first and last residue. The D gene is left open where the match is weak. The size entry is marked missing in some rows and otherwise reads once, few, many or a size class.

v_gene: TRBV7-9
j_gene: TRBJ2-1
abundance: NA
d_gene: TRBD2
CDR3nt: TGTGCCAGCTTACTAGCGGGAAGGTACAATGAGCAGTTCTTC
CDR3aa: CASLLAGRYNEQFF

v_gene: TRBV9
j_gene: TRBJ2-3
abundance: NA
d_gene: TRBD2
CDR3nt: TGTGCCAGCAGCGAAAGCGGGAAGCTCACAGATACGCAGTATTTT
CDR3aa: CASSESGKLTDTQYF

v_gene: TRBV14
j_gene: TRBJ2-7
abundance: NA
d_gene: NA
CDR3nt: TGTGCCAGCAGCCAAGAATTTGCAGGCAGGCCCCCCTACGAGCAGTACTTC
CDR3aa: CASSQEFAGRPPYEQYF

v_gene: TRBV27
j_gene: TRBJ1-2
abundance: NA
d_gene: NA
CDR3nt: TGTGCCAGCAGTTCCTCTCCCGCAGGGGAAGGCTACACCTTC
CDR3aa: CASSSSPAGEGYTF

v_gene: TRBV28
j_gene: TRBJ2-5
abundance: NA
d_gene: NA
CDR3nt: TGTGCCAGCAGTTTGCAGGATCGAGAGACCCAGTACTTC
CDR3aa: CASSLQDRETQYF

v_gene: TRBV11-2
j_gene: TRBJ2-3
abundance: NA
d_gene: TRBD2
CDR3nt: TGTGCCAGCAGCTTAGGCGCTAGCGGGAGGACCACAGATACGCAGTATTTT
CDR3aa: CASSLGASGRTTDTQYF

v_gene: TRBV9
j_gene: TRBJ2-3
abundance: NA
d_gene: NA
CDR3nt: TGTGCCAGCAGCCCCGTCTGGTCCAGCACAGATACGCAGTATTTT
CDR3aa: CASSPVWSSTDTQYF

v_gene: TRBV27
j_gene: TRBJ2-7
abundance: NA
d_gene: TRBD2
CDR3nt: TGTGCCAGTAGGACTAGCGGAACCTACGAGCAGTACTTC
CDR3aa: CASRTSGTYEQYF

v_gene: TRBV7-3
j_gene: TRBJ2-2
abundance: NA
d_gene: TRBD2
CDR3nt: TGTGCCAGCAGCCCAGCGGGAGTCACCGGGGAGCTGTTTTTT
CDR3aa: CASSPAGVTGELFF

v_gene: TRBV29-1
j_gene: TRBJ1-2
abundance: NA
d_gene: TRBD1
CDR3nt: TGCAGCGTTGATGTAGGACAGGGGGCTAACGGCTACACCTTC
CDR3aa: CSVDVGQGANGYTF

v_gene: TRBV6-1
j_gene: TRBJ2-7
abundance: NA
d_gene: NA
CDR3nt: TGTGCCAGCAGTGACGGGACGGGGTTTTACGAGCAGTACTTC
CDR3aa: CASSDGTGFYEQYF

v_gene: TRBV7-9
j_gene: TRBJ2-3
abundance: NA
d_gene: NA
CDR3nt: TGTGCCAGCAGCTTCTCCGTAGCGCTAAGGGGGAATACGCAGTATTTT
CDR3aa: CASSFSVALRGNTQYF

v_gene: TRBV9
j_gene: TRBJ2-5
abundance: NA
d_gene: TRBD1
CDR3nt: TGTGCCAGCAGCCCCGGACAGGGTAAGACCCAGTACTTC
CDR3aa: CASSPGQGKTQYF

v_gene: TRBV27
j_gene: TRBJ1-3
abundance: NA
d_gene: NA
CDR3nt: TGTGCCAGCACCCTCACCTTTGGCTCTGGAAACACCATATATTTT
CDR3aa: CASTLTFGSGNTIYF

v_gene: TRBV7-9
j_gene: TRBJ1-1
abundance: NA
d_gene: NA
CDR3nt: TGTGCCAGCAGCTTAGTGGTCACTGAAGCTTTCTTT
CDR3aa: CASSLVVTEAFF

v_gene: TRBV27
j_gene: TRBJ2-7
abundance: once
d_gene: TRBD1
CDR3nt: TGTGCCAGCAGTTTAATCGGACAGGGGTCCTACGAGCAGTACTTC
CDR3aa: CASSLIGQGSYEQYF

v_gene: TRBV19
j_gene: TRBJ2-7
abundance: NA
d_gene: TRBD2
CDR3nt: TGTGCCAGTAGTATCTCGGCTAGCGGGAGTCTCGAGCAGTACTTC
CDR3aa: CASSISASGSLEQYF

v_gene: TRBV7-9
j_gene: TRBJ2-7
abundance: NA
d_gene: TRBD2
CDR3nt: TGTGCCAGCAGCGTCAACTCCGGGACTAGCGTTTCCTACGAGCAGTACTTC
CDR3aa: CASSVNSGTSVSYEQYF